This entry is about one TCR beta chain. Its cognate antigen is unknown. The data originate from a study of OX40 agonist ivuxolimab in advanced cancers. Looking at the study overall: Prior anti-PD-1, anti-PD-L1 or anti-CTLA-4 therapy did not bar entry, and approximately 43% had some. General observations from the study: The work left the antigen specificity of expanded peripheral T cells undetermined. CD4+ T cells averaged fewer expanded clones than CD8+ T cells.

Generated by immunoSEQ multiplex PCR, the TCRdb table keeps only in-frame clones and is missing some. The sample carries fewer than 80,000 clones, approximately 81% recorded once. From germline, CDR1 is LNHDA and CDR2 SQIVND (reference sequence). V was cut by 5 bases and J by 8 bases, with 13 bases left in between. CDR3 length equals 13 residues. Sample: CD4+ or CD8+ T cells sorted from blood, taken in a trial of the OX40 agonist ivuxolimab. The sequence was obtained from an adult with an advanced solid tumor such as melanoma, head and neck, liver or kidney cancer. J is TRBJ2-1 and V is TRBV19; no definite D call. This CDR3 reads CASSPWVWDEQFF. CDR3 nucleotides: TGTGCCAGTAGTCCCTGGGTTTGGGATGAGCAGTTCTTC.